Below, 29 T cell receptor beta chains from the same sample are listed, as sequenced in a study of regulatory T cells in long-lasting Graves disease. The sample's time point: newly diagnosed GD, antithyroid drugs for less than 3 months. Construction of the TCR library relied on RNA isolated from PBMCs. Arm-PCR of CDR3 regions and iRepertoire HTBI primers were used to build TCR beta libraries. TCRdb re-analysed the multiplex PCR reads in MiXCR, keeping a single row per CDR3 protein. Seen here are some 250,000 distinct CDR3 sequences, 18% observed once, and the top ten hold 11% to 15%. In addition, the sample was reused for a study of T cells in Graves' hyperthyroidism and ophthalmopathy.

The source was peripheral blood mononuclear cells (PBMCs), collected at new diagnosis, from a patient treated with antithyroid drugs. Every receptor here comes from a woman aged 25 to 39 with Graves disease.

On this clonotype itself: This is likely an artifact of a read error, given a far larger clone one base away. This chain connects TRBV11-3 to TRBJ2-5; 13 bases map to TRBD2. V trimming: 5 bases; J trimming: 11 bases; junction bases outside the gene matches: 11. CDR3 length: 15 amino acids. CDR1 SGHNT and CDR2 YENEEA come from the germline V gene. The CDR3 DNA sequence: TGTGCCAGCAGCCTGGGACTAGCGGGACGGTATGAGCAGTACTTC. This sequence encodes CASSLGLAGRYEQYF.

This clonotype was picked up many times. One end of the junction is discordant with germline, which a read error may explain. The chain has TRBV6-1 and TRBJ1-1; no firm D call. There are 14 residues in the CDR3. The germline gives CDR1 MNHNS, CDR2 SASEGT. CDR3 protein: CASSEKEENSEAFF. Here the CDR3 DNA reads TGTGCCAGCAGTGAGAAGGAAGAGAACTCTGAAGCTTTCTTT.

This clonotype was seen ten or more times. The CDR3 nucleotides are TGTGCCAGCAGCGGCCGGGACAGCACCTACGAGCAGTACTTC. As protein: CASSGRDSTYEQYF. The chain links TRBV9 to TRBJ2-7; TRBD1 matches at 7 bases. Germline CDR1 reads SGDLS; CDR2 reads YYNGEE. The J segment lost 2 bases and the V segment lost 3 bases, leaving 5 bases of the junction unmatched. The CDR3 consists of 14 residues.

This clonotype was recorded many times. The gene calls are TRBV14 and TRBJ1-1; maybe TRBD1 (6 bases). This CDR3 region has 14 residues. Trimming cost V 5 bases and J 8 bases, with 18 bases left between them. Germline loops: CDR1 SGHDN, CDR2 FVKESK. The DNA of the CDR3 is TGTGCCAGCAGCGATAGAGGGGGAGACTTGGAAGCTTTCTTT. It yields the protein CASSDRGGDLEAFF.

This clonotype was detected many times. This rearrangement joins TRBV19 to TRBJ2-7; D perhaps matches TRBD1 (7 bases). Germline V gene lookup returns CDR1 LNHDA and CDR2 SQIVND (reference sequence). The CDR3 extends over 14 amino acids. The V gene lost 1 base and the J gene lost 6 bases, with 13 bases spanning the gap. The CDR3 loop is CASSIVGGQREQYF. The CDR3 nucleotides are TGTGCCAGTAGTATAGTGGGGGGACAGCGCGAGCAGTACTTC. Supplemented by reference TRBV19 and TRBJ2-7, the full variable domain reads DGGITQSPKYLFRKEGQNVTLSCEQNLNHDAMYWYRQDPGQGLRLIYYSQIVNDFQKGDIAEGYSVSREKKESFPLTVTSAQKNPTAFYLCASSIVGGQREQYFGPGTRLTVT.

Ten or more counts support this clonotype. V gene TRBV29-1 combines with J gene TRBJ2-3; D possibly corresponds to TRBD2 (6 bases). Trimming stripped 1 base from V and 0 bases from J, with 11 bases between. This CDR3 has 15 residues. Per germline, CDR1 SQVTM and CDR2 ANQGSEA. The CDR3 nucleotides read TGCAGCGTTGAAGGCGGGACGGAGAGCACAGATACGCAGTATTTT. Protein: CSVEGGTESTDTQYF.

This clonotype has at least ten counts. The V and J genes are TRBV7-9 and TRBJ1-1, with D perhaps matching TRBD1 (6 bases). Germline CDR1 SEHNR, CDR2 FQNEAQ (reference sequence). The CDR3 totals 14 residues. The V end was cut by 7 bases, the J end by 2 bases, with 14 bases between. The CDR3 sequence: CASKLQGPNTEAFF. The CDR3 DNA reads TGTGCCAGCAAGCTACAGGGACCCAACACTGAAGCTTTCTTT.

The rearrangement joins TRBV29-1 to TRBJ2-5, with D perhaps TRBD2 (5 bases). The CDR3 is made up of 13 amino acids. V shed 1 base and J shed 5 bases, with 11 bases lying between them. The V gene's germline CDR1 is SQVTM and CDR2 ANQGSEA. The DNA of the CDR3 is TGCAGCGTTGAAGCGCGGGCTCGGGAGACCCAGTACTTC. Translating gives CSVEARARETQYF.

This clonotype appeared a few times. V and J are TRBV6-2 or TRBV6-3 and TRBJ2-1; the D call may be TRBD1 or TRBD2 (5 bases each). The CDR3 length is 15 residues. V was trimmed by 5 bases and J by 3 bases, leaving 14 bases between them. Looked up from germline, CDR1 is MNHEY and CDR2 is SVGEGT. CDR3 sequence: CASSGPGPRYNEQFF. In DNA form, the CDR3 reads TGTGCCAGCAGTGGGCCGGGGCCACGCTACAATGAGCAGTTCTTC.

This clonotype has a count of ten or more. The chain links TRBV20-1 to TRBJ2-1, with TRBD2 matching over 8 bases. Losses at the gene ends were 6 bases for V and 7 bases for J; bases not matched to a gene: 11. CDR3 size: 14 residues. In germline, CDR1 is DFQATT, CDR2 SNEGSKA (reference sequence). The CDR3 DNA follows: TGCAGTGCCAGCGGGGGCTCTCTACTGAATGAGCAGTTCTTC. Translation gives CSASGGSLLNEQFF.

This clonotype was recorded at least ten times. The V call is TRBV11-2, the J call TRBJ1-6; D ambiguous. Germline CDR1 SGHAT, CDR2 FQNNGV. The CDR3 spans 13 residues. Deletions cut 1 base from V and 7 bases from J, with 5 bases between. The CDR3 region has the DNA TGTGCCAGCAGCTTAGGGGAGAATTCACCCCTCCACTTT. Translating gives CASSLGENSPLHF. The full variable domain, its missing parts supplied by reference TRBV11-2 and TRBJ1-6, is EAGVAQSPRYKIIEKRQSVAFWCNPISGHATLYWYQQILGQGPKLLIQFQNNGVVDDSQLPKDRFSAERLKGVDSTLKIQPAKLEDSAVYLCASSLGENSPLHFGNGTRLTVT.

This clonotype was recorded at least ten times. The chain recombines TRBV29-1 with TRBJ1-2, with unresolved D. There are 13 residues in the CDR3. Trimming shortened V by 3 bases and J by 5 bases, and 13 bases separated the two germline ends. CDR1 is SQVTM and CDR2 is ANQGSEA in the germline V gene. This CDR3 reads CSVDLGLEYGYTF. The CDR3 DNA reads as TGCAGCGTTGATCTGGGGTTGGAGTATGGCTACACCTTC.

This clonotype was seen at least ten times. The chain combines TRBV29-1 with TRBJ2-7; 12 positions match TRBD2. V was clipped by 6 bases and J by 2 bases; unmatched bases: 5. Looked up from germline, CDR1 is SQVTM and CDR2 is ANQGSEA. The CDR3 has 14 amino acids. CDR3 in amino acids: CSVVGTSGPYEQYF. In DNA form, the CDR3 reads TGCAGCGTCGTCGGGACTAGCGGGCCCTACGAGCAGTACTTC.

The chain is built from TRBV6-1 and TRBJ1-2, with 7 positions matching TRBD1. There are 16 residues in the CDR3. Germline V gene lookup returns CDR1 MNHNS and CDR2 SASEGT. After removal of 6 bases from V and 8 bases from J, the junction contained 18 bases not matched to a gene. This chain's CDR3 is CASSAWFDRDVGGYTF. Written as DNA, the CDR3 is TGTGCCAGCAGCGCGTGGTTCGACAGGGACGTAGGGGGCTACACCTTC.

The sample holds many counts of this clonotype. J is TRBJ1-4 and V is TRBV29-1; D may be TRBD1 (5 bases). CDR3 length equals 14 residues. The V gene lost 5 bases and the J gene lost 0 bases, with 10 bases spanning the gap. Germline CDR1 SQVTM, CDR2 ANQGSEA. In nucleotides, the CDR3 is TGCAGCGTTTCTGGGACGGCAACTAATGAAAAACTGTTTTTT. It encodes CSVSGTATNEKLFF.

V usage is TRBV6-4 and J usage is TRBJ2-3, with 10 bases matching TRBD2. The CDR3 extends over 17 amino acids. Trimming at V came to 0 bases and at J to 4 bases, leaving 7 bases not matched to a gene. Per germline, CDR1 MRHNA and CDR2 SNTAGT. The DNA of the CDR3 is TGTGCCAGCAGTGACTCAGCGGGGGGGGGTTTGCCAGATACGCAGTATTTT. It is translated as CASSDSAGGGLPDTQYF.

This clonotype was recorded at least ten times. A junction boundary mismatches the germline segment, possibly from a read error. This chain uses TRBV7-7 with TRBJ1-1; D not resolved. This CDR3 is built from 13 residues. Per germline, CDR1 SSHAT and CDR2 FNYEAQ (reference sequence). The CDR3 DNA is TGTGCTAGCACGCGGGAGTTGAACACTGAAGCTTTCTTT. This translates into CASTRELNTEAFF.

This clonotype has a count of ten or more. This CDR3 reads CASSYSSQGYEQYF. The CDR3 nucleotides are TGTGCCAGCAGTTACTCTTCCCAGGGCTACGAGCAGTACTTC. V is TRBV6-5 and J is TRBJ2-7, with a weak D call TRBD1 (5 bases). The CDR3 covers 14 residues. Deletions cut 0 bases from V and 3 bases from J, with 9 bases between. The V gene's germline CDR1 is MNHEY and CDR2 SVGAGI.

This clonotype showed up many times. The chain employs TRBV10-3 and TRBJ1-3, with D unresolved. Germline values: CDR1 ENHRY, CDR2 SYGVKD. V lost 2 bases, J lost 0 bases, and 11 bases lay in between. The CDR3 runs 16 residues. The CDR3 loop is CAISEGSTVSGNTIYF. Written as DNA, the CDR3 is TGTGCCATCAGTGAGGGTAGTACGGTCTCTGGAAACACCATATATTTT.

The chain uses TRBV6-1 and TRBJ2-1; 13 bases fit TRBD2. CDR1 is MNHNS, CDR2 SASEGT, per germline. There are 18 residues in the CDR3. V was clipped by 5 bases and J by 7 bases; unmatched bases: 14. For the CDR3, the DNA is TGTGCCAGCAGTCCACGGCTCCCGGGACTAGCGGGGTATAATGAGCAGTTCTTC. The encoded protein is CASSPRLPGLAGYNEQFF.

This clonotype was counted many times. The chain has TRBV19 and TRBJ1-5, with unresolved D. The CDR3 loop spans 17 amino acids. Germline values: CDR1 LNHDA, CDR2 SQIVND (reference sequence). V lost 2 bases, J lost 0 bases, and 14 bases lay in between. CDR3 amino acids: CASSIPFRRYSNQPQHF. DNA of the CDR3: TGTGCCAGTAGTATACCCTTCCGACGATATAGCAATCAGCCCCAGCATTTT.

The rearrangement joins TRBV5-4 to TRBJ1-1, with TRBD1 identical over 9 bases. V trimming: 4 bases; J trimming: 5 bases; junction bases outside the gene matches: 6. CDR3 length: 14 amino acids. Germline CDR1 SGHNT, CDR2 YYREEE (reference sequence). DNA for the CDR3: TGTGCCAGCAGCCGTGAGGGGACAGGGACTGAAGCTTTCTTT. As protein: CASSREGTGTEAFF. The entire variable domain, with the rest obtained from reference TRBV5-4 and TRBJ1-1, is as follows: ETGVTQSPTHLIKTRGQQVTLRCSSQSGHNTVSWYQQALGQGPQFIFQYYREEENGRGNFPPRFSGLQFPNYSSELNVNALELDDSALYLCASSREGTGTEAFFGQGTRLTVV.

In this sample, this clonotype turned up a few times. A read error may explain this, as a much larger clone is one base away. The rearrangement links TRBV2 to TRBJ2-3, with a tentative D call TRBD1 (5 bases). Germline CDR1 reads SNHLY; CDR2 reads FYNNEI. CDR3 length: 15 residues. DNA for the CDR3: TGTGCCAGCAGTATAGGCCGGCTTGAGACAGATACGCGGTATTTT. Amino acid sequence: CASSIGRLETDTRYF.

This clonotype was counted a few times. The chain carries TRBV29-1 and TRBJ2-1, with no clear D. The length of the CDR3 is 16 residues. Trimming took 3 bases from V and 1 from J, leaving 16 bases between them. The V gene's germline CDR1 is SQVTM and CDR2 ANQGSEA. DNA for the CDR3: TGCAGCGTTGATTTGGGCCAGACGGAATCCTACAATGAGCAGTTCTTC. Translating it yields CSVDLGQTESYNEQFF.

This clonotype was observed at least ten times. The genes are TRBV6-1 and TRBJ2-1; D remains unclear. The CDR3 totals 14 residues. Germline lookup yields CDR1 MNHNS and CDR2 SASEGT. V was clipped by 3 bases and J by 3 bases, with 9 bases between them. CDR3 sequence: CASSDDHFYNEQFF. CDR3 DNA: TGTGCCAGCAGTGACGACCATTTCTACAATGAGCAGTTCTTC.

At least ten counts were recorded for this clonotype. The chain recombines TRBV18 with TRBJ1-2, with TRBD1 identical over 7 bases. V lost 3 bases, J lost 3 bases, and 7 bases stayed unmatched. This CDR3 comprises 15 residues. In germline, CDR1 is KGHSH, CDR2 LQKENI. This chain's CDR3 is CASSPPGQADYGYTF. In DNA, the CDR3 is TGTGCCAGCTCACCGCCAGGACAGGCGGACTATGGCTACACCTTC.

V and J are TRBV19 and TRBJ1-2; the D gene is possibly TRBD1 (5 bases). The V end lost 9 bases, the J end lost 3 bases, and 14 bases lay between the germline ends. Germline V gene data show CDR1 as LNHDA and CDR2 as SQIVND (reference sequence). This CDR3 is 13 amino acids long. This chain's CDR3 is CASSRGEDYGYTF. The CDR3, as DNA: TGTGCCAGCTCCCGAGGGGAGGACTATGGCTACACCTTC.

This CDR3 reads CASSVRQGLGNQPQHF. CDR3 nucleotide sequence: TGTGCCAGCAGCGTTCGACAGGGGTTGGGCAATCAGCCCCAGCATTTT. This chain uses TRBV6-1 with TRBJ1-5, with 8 nucleotides matching TRBD1. CDR1 is MNHNS, CDR2 SASEGT, per germline. The trim removed 6 bases at V and 2 bases at J, leaving 9 bases unmatched. The CDR3 has 16 amino acids.

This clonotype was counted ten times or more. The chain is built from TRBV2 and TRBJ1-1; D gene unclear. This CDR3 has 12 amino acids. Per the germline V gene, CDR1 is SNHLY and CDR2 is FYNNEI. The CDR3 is CASNREVTEAFF. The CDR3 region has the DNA TGTGCGAGTAACCGGGAAGTGACTGAAGCTTTCTTT. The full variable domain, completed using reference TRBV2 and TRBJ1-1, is EPEVTQTPSHQVTQMGQEVILRCVPISNHLYFYWYRQILGQKVEFLVSFYNNEISEKSEIFDDQFSVERPDGSNFTLKIRSTKLEDSAMYFCASNREVTEAFFGQGTRLTVV.